Listed here are 22 T cell receptor beta chains from one sample, sequenced in a study of blood T cell repertoires in COVID-19. The assay was immunoSEQ multiplex PCR, and TCRdb's table has in-frame clones only and misses some. The data contain fewer than 500,000 clones, around 87% of them singletons. Sequencing was performed on PBMCs or T cells enriched from blood (not recorded which). The receptors shown here come from a man aged 30 to 45 who had recovered from COVID-19.

The chain is built from TRBV3-1 (or the pseudogene TRBV3-2) and TRBJ2-5, with TRBD2 identical over 9 bases. Germline-derived CDR1 and CDR2 are LGHDT and YNNKEL (reference sequence). The CDR3 covers 15 residues. After removal of 1 base from V and 5 bases from J, the junction contained 5 bases not matched to a gene. This chain's CDR3 is CASSQASGAGETQYF. Written as DNA, the CDR3 is TGTGCCAGCAGCCAAGCTAGCGGGGCGGGGGAGACCCAGTACTTC.

As DNA, the CDR3 is TGTGCCAGCAGCGTAGGAAGACAGGGCTTCGACGAGCAGTACTTC. Protein product: CASSVGRQGFDEQYF. This chain joins TRBV9 and TRBJ2-7, with 7 nucleotides matching TRBD1. CDR1 is SGDLS and CDR2 is YYNGEE in the germline V gene. The CDR3 contains 15 residues. V dropped 0 bases and J dropped 5; count of bases not matched to a gene: 8.

The CDR3 reads CASSSLGTGKYEQFF. The DNA for the CDR3 is TGTGCCAGCAGTAGCCTCGGGACAGGGAAGTATGAGCAGTTCTTC. This chain joins TRBV6-2 or TRBV6-3 and TRBJ2-1; 9 bases fit TRBD1. V shed 5 bases, J shed 8 bases, and the junction held 10 bases outside the gene matches. CDR3 length equals 15 residues. Germline V gene lookup returns CDR1 MNHEY and CDR2 SVGEGT.

The rearrangement uses TRBV19 and TRBJ1-5; no reliable D call. Germline values: CDR1 LNHDA, CDR2 SQIVND (reference sequence). The V and J ends lost 3 bases and 4 bases respectively, with 4 bases between them. The CDR3 spans 12 residues. The CDR3 sequence is CASSMYNQPQHF. The CDR3 nucleotides are TGTGCCAGTAGTATGTATAATCAGCCCCAGCATTTT.

The V and J genes are TRBV2 and TRBJ1-1; D is perhaps TRBD1 (5 bases). The CDR3 has 14 amino acids. Germline values: CDR1 SNHLY, CDR2 FYNNEI. Trimming shortened V by 7 bases and J by 5 bases, and 17 bases separated the two germline ends. The CDR3 nucleotides are TGTGCCAGCACTATTGGAGGGGCGGAGACTGAAGCTTTCTTT. Its protein is CASTIGGAETEAFF.

This chain joins TRBV7-9 and TRBJ1-1, with a weak D call TRBD1 (5 bases). This CDR3 is 12 amino acids long. The germline V and J ends were trimmed by 5 bases and 5 bases, with 9 bases remaining between them. Germline CDR1 reads SEHNR; CDR2 reads FQNEAQ (reference sequence). The DNA for the CDR3 is TGTGCCAGCAGCCCTGGGGGGACTGAAGCTTTCTTT. Its protein product is CASSPGGTEAFF.

The chain couples TRBV14 to TRBJ1-6; tentatively, D is TRBD1 (5 bases). Per germline, CDR1 SGHDN and CDR2 FVKESK. The CDR3 spans 17 residues. With 1 base removed from V and 10 bases from J, the gap between germline ends came to 20 bases. The CDR3 DNA sequence: TGTGCCAGCAGCCAAGCGGGGGGACGGGCCGGTGGGTCACCCCTCCACTTT. It codes for CASSQAGGRAGGSPLHF.

This clone was recorded only once. The genes are TRBV11-2 and TRBJ2-5; 8 bases map to TRBD1. The CDR3 contains 13 residues. The ends lost 1 base at V and 5 bases at J; junction bases unmatched: 0. CDR1 and CDR2 from the germline V gene are SGHAT and FQNNGV. The CDR3 here is CASSLGDRETQYF. CDR3 DNA sequence: TGTGCCAGCAGCTTAGGGGACAGGGAGACCCAGTACTTC.

The chain uses TRBV28 and TRBJ2-2; D gene ambiguous. V lost 6 bases to trimming and J lost 1 base, with 9 bases between them. From germline, CDR1 is MDHEN and CDR2 SYDVKM. This CDR3 has 14 residues. This chain's CDR3 is CASRGDGNTGELFF. The DNA of the CDR3 is TGTGCCAGCAGGGGCGACGGGAACACCGGGGAGCTGTTTTTT. Based on the CDR3 plus reference TRBV28 and TRBJ2-2, the full variable domain is DVKVTQSSRYLVKRTGEKVFLECVQDMDHENMFWYRQDPGLGLRLIYFSYDVKMKEKGDIPEGYSVSREKKERFSLILESASTNQTSMYLCASRGDGNTGELFFGEGSRLTVL.

This chain connects TRBV19 to TRBJ1-5; a weak D match, TRBD1 (5 bases). The CDR3 runs to 14 residues. CDR1 and CDR2 from the germline V gene are LNHDA and SQIVND (reference sequence). V was shortened by 3 bases and J by 7 bases, with 13 bases between the two germline ends. CDR3 coding DNA: TGTGCCAGTAGTATCGGGGGGTTGAGGCAGCCCCAGCATTTT. As protein: CASSIGGLRQPQHF.

J is TRBJ2-2 and V is TRBV7-9, with 8 bases aligning to TRBD2. The V and J ends lost 1 base and 5 bases, in that order; junction bases with no gene match: 3. CDR1 is SEHNR and CDR2 is FQNEAQ in the germline V gene (reference sequence). This CDR3 region has 15 residues. The CDR3 is CASSLGGGRTGELFF. The CDR3 nucleotides read TGTGCCAGCAGCTTAGGCGGGGGGCGTACCGGGGAGCTGTTTTTT. The variable domain in full, completed from reference TRBV7-9 and TRBJ2-2, reads DTGVSQNPRHKITKRGQNVTFRCDPISEHNRLYWYRQTLGQGPEFLTYFQNEAQLEKSRLLSDRFSAERPKGSFSTLEIQRTEQGDSAMYLCASSLGGGRTGELFFGEGSRLTVL.

The CDR3 is CASSLAGREGIQYF. The CDR3 DNA sequence: TGTGCCAGCAGCTTAGCGGGCAGGGAGGGCATTCAGTACTTC. The chain joins TRBV7-8 to TRBJ2-4; 7 nucleotides agree with TRBD2. The CDR3 spans 14 residues. Per germline, CDR1 SGHVS and CDR2 FQNEAQ. Trimming took 0 bases from V and 9 from J; bases not matched to a gene: 5.

The chain couples TRBV27 to TRBJ1-1, with TRBD1 as a possible D gene (5 bases). Trimming cost V 2 bases and J 1 base, with 14 bases left between them. Per germline, CDR1 MNHEY and CDR2 SMNVEV (reference sequence). The CDR3 consists of 16 residues. In DNA, the CDR3 is TGTGCCAGCAGTTTAAGTGGGGCGAAGGCGAACACTGAAGCTTTCTTT. Its protein product is CASSLSGAKANTEAFF.

The chain recombines TRBV30 with TRBJ1-1; D remains unclear. Germline V gene sequence: CDR1 GTSNPN, CDR2 SVGIG (reference sequence). CDR3 length: 14 amino acids. Trimming took off 8 bases at V and 4 bases at J, with 20 bases between the two ends. CDR3 protein: CAAVKPPSGTEAFF. As DNA, the CDR3 is TGTGCCGCCGTCAAACCGCCCTCGGGCACTGAAGCTTTCTTT.

The chain recombines TRBV6-6 with TRBJ2-7; maybe TRBD1 (5 bases). The germline V gene has CDR1 MNHNY and CDR2 SVGAGI (reference sequence). V was cut by 2 bases and J by 7 bases, with 18 bases left in between. The CDR3 runs to 15 residues. The CDR3 DNA reads TGTGCCAGCAGTTACCCACAGGCCCCAGGGCTGGAGCAGTACTTC. Its protein is CASSYPQAPGLEQYF.

The chain joins TRBV7-9 to TRBJ1-2; TRBD1 is a possible D gene (5 bases). V gave up 5 bases and J gave up 1 base, with 20 bases separating them. The germline CDR1 and CDR2 sequences are SEHNR and FQNEAQ (reference sequence). The CDR3 contains 17 residues. DNA for the CDR3: TGTGCCAGCAGCCATACCCGGGGGGAGGTTATTAACTATGGCTACACCTTC. Protein product: CASSHTRGEVINYGYTF.

The sample holds a few counts of this clone. The rearrangement joins TRBV7-2 to TRBJ2-1; D remains unclear. Germline assignment: CDR1 SGHTA and CDR2 FQGNSA. This CDR3 is built from 14 residues. The V gene lost 1 base and the J gene lost 3 bases, with 7 bases spanning the gap. For the CDR3, the DNA is TGTGCCAGCAGCTTAGGTCCCTACTACAATGAGCAGTTCTTC. Translation gives CASSLGPYYNEQFF.

This clone has only a few counts. V is TRBV6-6 and J is TRBJ2-5; 14 nucleotides agree with TRBD2. Trimming cost V 5 bases and J 2 bases; bases outside gene matches: 10. The CDR3 consists of 18 residues. Germline V gene sequence: CDR1 MNHNY, CDR2 SVGAGI (reference sequence). This CDR3 is CASSLQGLAGAGQETQYF. CDR3 in DNA: TGTGCCAGCAGTCTACAGGGACTAGCGGGGGCCGGTCAAGAGACCCAGTACTTC.

This sequence joins TRBV6-5 and TRBJ1-5; 7 bases are shared with TRBD1. The CDR3 spans 15 residues. Germline V lookup: CDR1 MNHEY, CDR2 SVGAGI. V shed 2 bases and J 5 bases; nucleotides not matched to a gene: 6. The CDR3 here is CASSYNRGPDQPQHF. The DNA for the CDR3 is TGTGCCAGCAGTTACAACAGGGGCCCAGATCAGCCCCAGCATTTT.

The CDR3 loop is CASSLGDRDSDTQYF. The CDR3 DNA reads as TGTGCCAGCAGCTTGGGAGACAGGGATTCAGATACGCAGTATTTT. The chain recombines TRBV5-6 with TRBJ2-3, with 7 bases matching TRBD1. The CDR3 totals 15 residues. V lost 0 bases, J lost 4 bases, and 5 bases stayed unmatched. Per germline, CDR1 SGHDT and CDR2 YYEEEE.

The chain couples TRBV6-5 to TRBJ1-2; TRBD1 matches 8 bases. This CDR3 is 15 amino acids long. Germline values: CDR1 MNHEY, CDR2 SVGAGI. After removal of 0 bases from V and 6 bases from J, the junction contained 6 bases not matched to a gene. The CDR3 region has the DNA TGTGCCAGCAGTTACTCGAGTGTACAGGGGGATGGCTACACCTTC. As protein: CASSYSSVQGDGYTF.

The genes are TRBV9 and TRBJ2-3, with D possibly matching TRBD2 (5 bases). The CDR3 runs to 13 residues. Per germline, CDR1 SGDLS and CDR2 YYNGEE. Trimming took off 2 bases at V and 5 bases at J, with 9 bases between the two ends. CDR3 DNA sequence: TGTGCCAGCAGCGTTTTGGCGGGAGATACGCAGTATTTT. Translation: CASSVLAGDTQYF. The variable domain in full, completed from reference TRBV9 and TRBJ2-3, reads DSGVTQTPKHLITATGQRVTLRCSPRSGDLSVYWYQQSLDQGLQFLIQYYNGEERAKGNILERFSAQQFPDLHSELNLSSLELGDSALYFCASSVLAGDTQYFGPGTRLTVL.